The entry below describes one T cell receptor (beta chain). TCRdb's table, derived via immunoSEQ multiplex PCR, lists solely in-frame clones and lacks some. Here the sample spans just over 2,000,000 clones, over 85% being singletons. The CDR3 extends over 13 amino acids. The germline V gene has CDR1 SNHLY and CDR2 FYNNEI. V was trimmed by 3 bases and J by 4 bases, leaving 10 bases between them. The record originates from a study of shared clonotypes between healthy human individuals. Naive CD8 cells lacked CD45RO and underwent positive selection for CCR7, leaving out terminally differentiated effector memory CD45RA+ cells.

This clonotype was sampled from a man between 18 and 29 years old in good health. The gene calls are TRBV2 and TRBJ2-7; D might be TRBD1 (5 bases). Sequencing was performed on naive CD8+ T cells sorted from blood. The CDR3 here is CASSDRVAYEQYF. CDR3 bases: TGTGCCAGCAGTGACAGGGTCGCTTACGAGCAGTACTTC.